The present TCR beta chain was sequenced within a study of blood T cell repertoires in COVID-19. As for the study in general: Researchers got acute and convalescent COVID-19 samples from the United States, Italy and Spain.

Sequencing used immunoSEQ multiplex PCR; TCRdb keeps in-frame clones, though not all of them. The sample gives roughly 200,000 clones, 85% of which show up once; 4% to 5% is in the top ten. To note about this clone: At one end the junction does not follow the germline gene, possibly because of a read error.

Material: peripheral blood. The receptor comes from an elderly woman with acute or convalescent COVID-19.

CDR3 in DNA: TGCAGTGCTAGAGACCGGACAGGGGGAGTCTTC. It encodes CSARDRTGGVF. This sequence joins TRBV20-1 and TRBJ1-2; 10 nucleotides line up with TRBD1. The CDR3 length is 11 residues. The germline gives CDR1 DFQATT, CDR2 SNEGSKA (reference sequence).